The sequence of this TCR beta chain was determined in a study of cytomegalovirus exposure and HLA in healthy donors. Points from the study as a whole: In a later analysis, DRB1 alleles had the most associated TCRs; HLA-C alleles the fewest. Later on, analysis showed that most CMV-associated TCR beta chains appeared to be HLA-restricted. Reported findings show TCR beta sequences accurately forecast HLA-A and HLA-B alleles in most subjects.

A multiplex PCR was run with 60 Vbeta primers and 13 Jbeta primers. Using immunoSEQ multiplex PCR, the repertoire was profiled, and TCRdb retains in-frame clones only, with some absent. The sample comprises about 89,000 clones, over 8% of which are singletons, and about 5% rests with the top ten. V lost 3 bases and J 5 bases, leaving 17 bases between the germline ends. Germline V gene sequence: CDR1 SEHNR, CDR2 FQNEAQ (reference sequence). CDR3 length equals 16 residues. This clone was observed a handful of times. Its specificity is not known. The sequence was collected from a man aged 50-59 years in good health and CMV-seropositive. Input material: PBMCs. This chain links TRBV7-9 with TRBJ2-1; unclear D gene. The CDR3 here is CASSFLSGVGDNEQFF. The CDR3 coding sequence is TGTGCCAGCAGCTTCTTATCCGGAGTTGGAGACAATGAGCAGTTCTTC.